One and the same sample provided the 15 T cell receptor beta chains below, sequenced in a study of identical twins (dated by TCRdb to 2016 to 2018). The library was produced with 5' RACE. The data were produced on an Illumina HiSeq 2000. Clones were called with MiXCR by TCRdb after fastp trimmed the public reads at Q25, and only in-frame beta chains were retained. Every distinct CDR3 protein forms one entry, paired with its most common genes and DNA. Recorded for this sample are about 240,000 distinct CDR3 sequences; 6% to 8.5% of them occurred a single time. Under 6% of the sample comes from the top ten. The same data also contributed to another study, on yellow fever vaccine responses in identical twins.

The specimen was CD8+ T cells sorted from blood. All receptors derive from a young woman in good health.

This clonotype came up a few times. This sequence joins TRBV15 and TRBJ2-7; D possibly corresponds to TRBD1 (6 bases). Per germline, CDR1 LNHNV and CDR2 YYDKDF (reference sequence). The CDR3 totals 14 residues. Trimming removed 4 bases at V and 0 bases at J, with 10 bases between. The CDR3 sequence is CATSTDRYSYEQYF. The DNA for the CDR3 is TGTGCCACCAGCACCGACAGGTACTCCTACGAGCAGTACTTC.

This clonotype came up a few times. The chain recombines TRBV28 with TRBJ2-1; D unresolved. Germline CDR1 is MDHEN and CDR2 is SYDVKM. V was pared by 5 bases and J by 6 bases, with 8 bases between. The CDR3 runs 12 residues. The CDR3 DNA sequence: TGTGCCAGCAGTCCGCCCCGCAATGAGCAGTTCTTC. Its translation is CASSPPRNEQFF.

The CDR3 region is CASSYAPLDSLAKNIQYF. As DNA, the CDR3 is TGTGCCAGCAGTTACGCGCCCCTGGACAGTCTAGCCAAAAACATTCAGTACTTC. J is TRBJ2-4 and V is TRBV6-5; weak D call: TRBD1 (6 bases). V shed 2 bases and J shed 0 bases, with 17 bases lying between them. The germline V gene encodes CDR1 MNHEY and CDR2 SVGAGI. There are 18 residues in the CDR3.

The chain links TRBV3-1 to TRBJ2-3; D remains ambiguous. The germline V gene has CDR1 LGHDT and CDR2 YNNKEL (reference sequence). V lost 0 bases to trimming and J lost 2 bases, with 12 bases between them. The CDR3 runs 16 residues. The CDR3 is CASSQELQRYTDTQYF. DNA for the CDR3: TGTGCCAGCAGCCAAGAACTTCAGAGATACACAGATACGCAGTATTTT.

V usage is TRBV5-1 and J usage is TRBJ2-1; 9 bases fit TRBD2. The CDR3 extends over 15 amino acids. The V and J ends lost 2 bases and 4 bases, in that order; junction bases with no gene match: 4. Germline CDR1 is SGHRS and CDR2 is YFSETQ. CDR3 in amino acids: CASSLAGGRYNEQFF. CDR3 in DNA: TGCGCCAGCAGCTTAGCGGGAGGCCGATACAATGAGCAGTTCTTC.

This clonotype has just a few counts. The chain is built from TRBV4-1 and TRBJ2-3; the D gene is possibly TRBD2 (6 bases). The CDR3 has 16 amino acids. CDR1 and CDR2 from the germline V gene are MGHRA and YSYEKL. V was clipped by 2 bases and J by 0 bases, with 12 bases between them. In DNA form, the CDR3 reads TGCGCCAGCAGCCAATCCCGGGGGTCTAGCACAGATACGCAGTATTTT. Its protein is CASSQSRGSSTDTQYF.

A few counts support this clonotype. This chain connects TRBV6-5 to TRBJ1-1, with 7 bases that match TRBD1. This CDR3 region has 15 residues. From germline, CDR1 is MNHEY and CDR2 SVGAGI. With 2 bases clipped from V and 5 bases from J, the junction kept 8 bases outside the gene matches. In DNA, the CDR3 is TGTGCCAGCAGTTACCGACAGGGAGGATGGACTGAAGCTTTCTTT. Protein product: CASSYRQGGWTEAFF.

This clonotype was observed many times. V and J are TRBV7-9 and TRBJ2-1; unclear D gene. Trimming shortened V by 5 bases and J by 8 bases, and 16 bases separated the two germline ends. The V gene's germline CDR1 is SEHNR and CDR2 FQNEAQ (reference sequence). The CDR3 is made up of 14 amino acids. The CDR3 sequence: CASSLLEVGDEQFF. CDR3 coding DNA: TGTGCCAGCAGCCTGCTAGAGGTGGGCGATGAGCAGTTCTTC.

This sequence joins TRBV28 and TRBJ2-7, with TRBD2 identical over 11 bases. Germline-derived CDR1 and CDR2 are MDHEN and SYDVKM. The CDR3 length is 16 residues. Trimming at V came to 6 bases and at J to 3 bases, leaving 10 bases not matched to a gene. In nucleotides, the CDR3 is TGTGCCAGCAGCCTTACCGGGACTAGCGGAAACTACGAGCAGTACTTC. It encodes CASSLTGTSGNYEQYF. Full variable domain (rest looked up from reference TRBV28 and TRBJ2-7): DVKVTQSSRYLVKRTGEKVFLECVQDMDHENMFWYRQDPGLGLRLIYFSYDVKMKEKGDIPEGYSVSREKKERFSLILESASTNQTSMYLCASSLTGTSGNYEQYFGPGTRLTVT.

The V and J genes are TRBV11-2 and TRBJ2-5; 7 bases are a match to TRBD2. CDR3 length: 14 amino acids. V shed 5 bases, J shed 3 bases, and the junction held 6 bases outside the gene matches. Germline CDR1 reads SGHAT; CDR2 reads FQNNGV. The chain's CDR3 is CASSPVGGEETQYF. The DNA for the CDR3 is TGTGCCAGCAGCCCCGTGGGGGGGGAAGAGACCCAGTACTTC.

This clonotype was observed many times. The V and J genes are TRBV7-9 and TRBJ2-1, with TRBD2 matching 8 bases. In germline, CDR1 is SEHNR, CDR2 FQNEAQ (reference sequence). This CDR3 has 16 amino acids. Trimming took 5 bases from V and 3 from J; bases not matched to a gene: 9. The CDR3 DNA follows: TGTGCCAGCAGCCCACCCAGCGGGAGCTTCTACAATGAGCAGTTCTTC. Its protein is CASSPPSGSFYNEQFF.

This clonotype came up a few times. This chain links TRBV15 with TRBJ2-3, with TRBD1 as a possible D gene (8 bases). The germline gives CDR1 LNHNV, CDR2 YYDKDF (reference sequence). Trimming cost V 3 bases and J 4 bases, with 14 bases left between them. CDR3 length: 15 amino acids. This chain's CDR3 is CATSSTGGGSDTQYF. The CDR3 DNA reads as TGTGCCACCAGCAGCACAGGGGGAGGGTCAGATACGCAGTATTTT.

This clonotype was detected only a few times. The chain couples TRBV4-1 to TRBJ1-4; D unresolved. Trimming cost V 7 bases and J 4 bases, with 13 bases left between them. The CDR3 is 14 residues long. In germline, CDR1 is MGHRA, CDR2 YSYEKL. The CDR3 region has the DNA TGCGCCAGCAACCCCGACGGCCTTAATGAAAAACTGTTTTTT. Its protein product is CASNPDGLNEKLFF.

The CDR3 sequence is CASSNWGEETQYF. Written as DNA, the CDR3 is TGTGCCAGCAGCAATTGGGGAGAGGAGACCCAGTACTTC. The rearrangement uses TRBV9 and TRBJ2-5, with a possible D match to TRBD2 (5 bases). V lost 4 bases and J 5 bases, leaving 12 bases between the germline ends. CDR3 length equals 13 residues. Germline V CDR1 and CDR2: SGDLS, YYNGEE.

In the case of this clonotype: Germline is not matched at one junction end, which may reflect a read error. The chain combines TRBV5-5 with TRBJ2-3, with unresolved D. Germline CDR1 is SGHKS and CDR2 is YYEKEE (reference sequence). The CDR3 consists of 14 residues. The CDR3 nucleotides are TGTGCCAGGAGCCCTGGGCGGCTCTGCTGGGCGCAGTTTTTT. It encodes CARSPGRLCWAQFF.